The 13 T cell receptor beta chains listed next were all sequenced from one sample in a study of regulatory T cells in long-lasting Graves disease. Researchers made TCR beta libraries by using iRepertoire HTBI primers and running Arm-PCR on CDR3 regions. In TCRdb, the multiplex PCR reads were re-called with MiXCR into one record per CDR3 protein. The sample consists of a few hundred thousand distinct CDR3 sequences, 15% to 20% of them appearing once. Sample time point: newly diagnosed GD, antithyroid drugs for less than 3 months. Construction of the TCR library relied on RNA isolated from PBMCs. The sample also formed part of further work on T cells in Graves' hyperthyroidism and ophthalmopathy.

This specimen was peripheral blood mononuclear cells (PBMCs), taken at new diagnosis, from a patient treated with antithyroid drugs. The receptor set was obtained from a woman younger than 35 with Graves disease.

This clonotype has ten or more counts. The chain recombines TRBV30 with TRBJ2-3; 7 bases are shared with TRBD2. The germline gives CDR1 GTSNPN, CDR2 SVGIG (reference sequence). The CDR3 spans 17 residues. J gave up 0 bases and V 3 bases, and 12 bases lay outside the gene matches. This chain's CDR3 is CAWRPRRLAASTDTQYF. CDR3 nucleotide sequence: TGTGCCTGGAGACCTAGAAGGCTAGCGGCTAGCACAGATACGCAGTATTTT.

This clonotype has ten or more counts. The J gene is TRBJ2-3, the V gene TRBV2, with no clear D. The V gene lost 5 bases and the J gene lost 5 bases, with 14 bases spanning the gap. Germline V CDR1 and CDR2: SNHLY, FYNNEI. The CDR3 runs to 14 residues. The CDR3 DNA follows: TGTGCCAGCAGTCCCGGACGGTGGGGAGATACGCAGTATTTT. It yields the protein CASSPGRWGDTQYF.

This clonotype was detected many times. The genes are TRBV24-1 and TRBJ2-1; 7 positions match TRBD2. Per the germline V gene, CDR1 is KGHDR and CDR2 is SFDVKD. This CDR3 is 14 amino acids long. V dropped 6 bases and J dropped 7; count of bases not matched to a gene: 8. CDR3 loop: CATSPSGTGNEQFF. The CDR3 region has the DNA TGTGCCACCAGTCCGAGCGGGACGGGAAATGAGCAGTTCTTC.

This clonotype came up once. The chain recombines TRBV2 with TRBJ1-5; D perhaps matches TRBD1 (5 bases). V was clipped by 9 bases and J by 6 bases, with 18 bases between them. Germline V gene data show CDR1 as SNHLY and CDR2 as FYNNEI. This CDR3 comprises 14 residues. CDR3 loop: CASKSGTPGQPQHF. In nucleotides, the CDR3 is TGTGCCAGTAAGAGCGGGACCCCCGGTCAGCCCCAGCATTTT.

Details on this clonotype: One base away lies a much larger clone, so this may be a sequencing read error. The chain is built from TRBV5-1 and TRBJ1-6; no firm D call. The CDR3 is 16 residues long. Germline CDR1 SGHRS, CDR2 YFSETQ. The DNA for the CDR3 is TGCGCCAACAGCTTTGACGGTCAGCTTTATAATTCACCCCTCCACTTT. It encodes CANSFDGQLYNSPLHF.

This clonotype was recorded a few times. At one end the junction does not follow the germline gene, possibly because of a read error. V usage is TRBV6-1 and J usage is TRBJ2-2, with 8 bases identical to TRBD2. This CDR3 contains 14 residues. Germline assignment: CDR1 MNHNS and CDR2 SASEGT. Here the CDR3 DNA reads TGTGCCAGCAGGGGTAGCGGGAACACCGGGAAGCTGTTTTTT. Protein sequence: CASRGSGNTGKLFF.

This clonotype was seen many times. V and J are TRBV12-3 or TRBV12-4 and TRBJ2-5; no definite D call. V was trimmed by 2 bases and J by 2 bases, leaving 9 bases between them. The CDR3 has 14 amino acids. The CDR3, as DNA: TGTGCCAGCAGTTTATCCGGGTTACAAGAGACCCAGTACTTC. Translating gives CASSLSGLQETQYF.

This clonotype has at least ten counts. The V call is TRBV12-3 or TRBV12-4, the J call TRBJ2-7; D is ambiguous. This CDR3 spans 11 amino acids. Deletions cut 3 bases from V and 2 bases from J, with 2 bases between. The CDR3 bases are TGTGCCAGCAGTTTTACCTACGAGCAGTACTTC. This sequence encodes CASSFTYEQYF.

This clonotype was detected a few times. V gene TRBV6-9 combines with J gene TRBJ1-2; no firm D call. Germline CDR1 and CDR2: MNHGY and SVAAGI. The CDR3 consists of 12 residues. V lost 3 bases to trimming and J lost 5 bases, with 7 bases between them. The CDR3 DNA reads TGTGCCAGCAGTTACATGGGATATGGCTACACCTTC. Its translation is CASSYMGYGYTF.

The chain couples TRBV7-3 to TRBJ2-2, with TRBD2 identical over 8 bases. Germline assignment: CDR1 SGHTA and CDR2 FQGTGA. The CDR3 totals 17 residues. The J segment lost 1 base and the V segment lost 3 bases, leaving 7 bases of the junction unmatched. The CDR3, as DNA: TGTGCCAGCAGCTTCTATGGCGGGGGGCAGAACACCGGGGAGCTGTTTTTT. Protein product: CASSFYGGGQNTGELFF.

Concerning this clonotype itself: Since a far larger clone is one base different, this is likely a read error. This chain connects TRBV19 to TRBJ2-7; 7 nucleotides match TRBD2. The DNA end is a closer match to TRBJ2-1, so the J assignment may be wrong. This CDR3 contains 13 residues. Per the germline V gene, CDR1 is LNHDA and CDR2 is SQIVND (reference sequence). CDR3 amino acids: CASSPTSLGEQFF. The CDR3 bases are TGTGCCAGTAGCCCGACTAGCTTGGGTGAGCAGTTCTTC.

This clonotype was recorded a few times. V gene TRBV12-5 combines with J gene TRBJ1-2, with D possibly matching TRBD1 (6 bases). Germline assignment: CDR1 LGHNT and CDR2 FRNRAP. The CDR3 sequence is 13 residues long. Trimming removed 6 bases at V and 7 bases at J, with 15 bases between. CDR3 in DNA: TGTGCTAGTGGCGCCGGAGGGGGGAGTGGCTACACCTTC. It yields the protein CASGAGGGSGYTF.

V and J are TRBV30 and TRBJ1-2, with 8 bases identical to TRBD1. Germline CDR1 GTSNPN, CDR2 SVGIG (reference sequence). There are 14 residues in the CDR3. Trimming at V came to 3 bases and at J to 0 bases, leaving 3 bases not matched to a gene. This chain's CDR3 is CAWRGQGPNYGYTF. The CDR3 nucleotides read TGTGCCTGGAGAGGACAGGGTCCTAACTATGGCTACACCTTC.